This T cell receptor (beta chain) was observed in a study of T cell responses to AZD1222 COVID-19 vaccine. Findings of the study overall: A reported finding is that nearly half of spike-specific TCRs target unmutated variant regions.

Produced via immunoSEQ multiplex PCR; TCRdb's table is partial and in-frame only. The repertoire consists of approximately 150,000 clones, with about nine tenths occurring once and the leading ten covering around 1.7%. CDR1 and CDR2 (germline): LGHNA, YSLEER. The V gene lost 1 base and the J gene lost 5 bases, with 20 bases spanning the gap. The CDR3 spans 17 residues. Points on this clone: Its target is unknown.

The sequence came from an adult who received the AZD1222 COVID-19 vaccine. The sample here was peripheral blood, taken 28 days after the second AZD1222 dose. This sequence joins TRBV4-3 and TRBJ1-2; possible D gene TRBD1, 6 bases. CDR3 nucleotide sequence: TGCGCCAGCAGCCAAGGGTCCGTCGGGCAGGGGACTTATGGCTACACCTTC. Translating it yields CASSQGSVGQGTYGYTF.